The entry that follows covers one T cell receptor beta chain sequence. Its target is unknown. This sample is part of a study of vaccination and CD4 T cells after COVID-19. Study context: Subjects got two shots of BNT162b2 or mRNA-1273 vaccine. Cellular stimulation was performed using overlapping spike peptides derived from SARS-CoV-2, HCoV-NL63, HCoV-OC43 and HCoV-229E.

With 2 bases removed from V and 8 bases from J, the gap between germline ends came to 9 bases. The V gene's germline CDR1 is GTSNPN and CDR2 SVGIG (reference sequence). The length of the CDR3 is 11 residues. The sample's treatment: 10-day PBMC culture with coronavirus spike peptide pools or control peptides (ViraFEST assay). Half the medium was exchanged for fresh IL-2 medium on days 3 and 7. Once cultured about eleven days, CD4+ T cells underwent isolation by negative selection. Scientists ran DNA taken from cultured CD4+ T cells through the Oncomine TCR Beta short-read assay for sequencing. TCRdb reanalysed the PCR reads using MiXCR and keeps one entry per CDR3 protein. The sample shows some 3,300 distinct CDR3 sequences, about 30% of them seen only once.

The rearrangement joins TRBV30 to TRBJ1-1; D unresolved. This clonotype originated in a human donor who had recovered from COVID-19. The material sequenced was CD4+ T cells from blood, cultured in vitro. This CDR3 is CAWSPSREAFF. The DNA of the CDR3 is TGTGCCTGGAGTCCATCTCGAGAAGCTTTCTTT.